This T cell receptor (beta chain) was captured by sequencing in a study of T cells in tuberculosis. Per the germline V gene, CDR1 is ENHRY and CDR2 is SYGVKD. V lost 6 bases to trimming and J lost 6 bases; unmatched junction nucleotides: 11. CDR3 size: 15 residues. Sequencing of TCR-alpha and TCR-beta chains was unpaired. Sequenced by immunoSEQ multiplex PCR; TCRdb stores in-frame clones only, minus some. The sample consists of more than 70,000 clones, roughly 93% of them appearing once. Cells were sorted from thawed PBMC rested overnight and stained with GMM-loaded CD1B tetramer, viability dye and anti-CD3. CD1B tetramers were loaded with Rhodococcus equi-derived C32 glucose monomycolate. Before cryopreservation, the sorted PBMC lost their CD14-expressing monocytes.

The clonotype comes from an adult woman with latent tuberculosis. The gene calls are TRBV10-3 and TRBJ2-1; 7 bases match TRBD1. Sequenced sample: CD1b-GMM tetramer-negative cells sorted from PBMCs. CDR3 DNA sequence: TGTGCCATCAGAGCCTCCGGGACAGTAACCAATGAGCAGTTCTTC. Residues: CAIRASGTVTNEQFF.